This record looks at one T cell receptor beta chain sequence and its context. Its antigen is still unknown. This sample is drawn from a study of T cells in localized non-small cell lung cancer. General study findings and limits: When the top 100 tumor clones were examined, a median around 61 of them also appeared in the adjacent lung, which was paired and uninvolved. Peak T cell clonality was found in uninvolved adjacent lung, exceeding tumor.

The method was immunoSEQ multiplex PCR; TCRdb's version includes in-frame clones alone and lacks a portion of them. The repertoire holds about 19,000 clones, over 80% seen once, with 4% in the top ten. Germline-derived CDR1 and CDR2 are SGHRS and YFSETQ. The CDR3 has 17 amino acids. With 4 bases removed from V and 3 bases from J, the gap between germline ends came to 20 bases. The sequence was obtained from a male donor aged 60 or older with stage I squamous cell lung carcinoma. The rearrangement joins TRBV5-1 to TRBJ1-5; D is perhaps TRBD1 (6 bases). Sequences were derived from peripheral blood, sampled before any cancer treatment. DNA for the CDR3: TGCGCCAGCAGCCTACCCACCCGACAGGATCTCAATCAGCCCCAGCATTTT. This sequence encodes CASSLPTRQDLNQPQHF.